This TCR beta chain was retrieved from a study of PD-1 blockade in mismatch repair-deficient tumors. Whole-study context: Patients had eleven to twelve mismatch repair-deficient cancer types and were previously treated and progressing.

Produced via immunoSEQ multiplex PCR; TCRdb's table is partial and in-frame only. The data show about 22,000 clones, 84% seen once. TCRs were sequenced from a few patients responding to pembrolizumab. The sequence derives from an adult with mismatch repair-deficient cancer. Sequences were derived from peripheral blood, sampled 2 weeks after starting pembrolizumab.

CDR3 in amino acids: CASGFSLEPHEQFF. As DNA, the CDR3 is TGTGCTAGTGGTTTTTCCCTAGAACCCCATGAGCAGTTCTTC. The genes are TRBV12-5 and TRBJ2-1, with D unresolved. Trimming pared 3 bases from V and 8 bases from J, leaving 14 bases between. CDR1 is LGHNT and CDR2 is FRNRAP in the germline V gene. This CDR3 comprises 14 residues.